Listed below are T cell receptor beta chains from one sample, sequenced in a study of CD8+ T cells in alopecia areata. Generated by immunoSEQ multiplex PCR, the TCRdb table keeps only in-frame clones and is missing some. The profile covers 150,000 to 200,000 clones, with around 60% appearing a single time and approximately 14% taken by the ten largest. The sequenced sample was CD4+ T cells sorted from blood, obtained at week 0. These receptors came from a human donor with alopecia areata. The CDR3 runs from the conserved cysteine through the conserved F or W. Each record gives: V gene, D gene, J gene, clone size, CDR3 protein. The D gene is left open where the match is weak. The listing skips clone size in some rows; elsewhere it reads once, few, many or a size class.

V gene: TRBV7-9
D gene: NA
J gene: TRBJ2-3
clone size: NA
CDR3 protein: CASSSPGGAADTQYF

V gene: TRBV6-1
D gene: TRBD1
J gene: TRBJ1-2
clone size: few
CDR3 protein: CASRGTGRDGYTF

V gene: TRBV29-1
D gene: TRBD1
J gene: TRBJ1-1
clone size: few
CDR3 protein: CSVSRGRTEAFF

V gene: TRBV7-9
D gene: NA
J gene: TRBJ1-2
clone size: NA
CDR3 protein: CASSFTGTNGYTF

V gene: TRBV2
D gene: TRBD1
J gene: TRBJ2-7
clone size: NA
CDR3 protein: CASKTGGSYEQYF

V gene: TRBV4-2
D gene: NA
J gene: TRBJ1-1
clone size: NA
CDR3 protein: CASSQRGAAAFF

V gene: TRBV9
D gene: TRBD2
J gene: TRBJ2-5
clone size: NA
CDR3 protein: CASSVLAGGHETQYF

V gene: TRBV15
D gene: NA
J gene: TRBJ1-6
clone size: NA
CDR3 protein: CATSSQDSPLHF

V gene: TRBV9
D gene: TRBD1
J gene: TRBJ1-2
clone size: NA
CDR3 protein: CASSPRDRYRYGYTF

V gene: TRBV7-2
D gene: NA
J gene: TRBJ1-2
clone size: NA
CDR3 protein: CASSQLGTLNYGYTF

V gene: TRBV5-1
D gene: NA
J gene: TRBJ2-7
clone size: few
CDR3 protein: CASRPRSRTYEQYF

V gene: TRBV6-1
D gene: TRBD1
J gene: TRBJ2-7
clone size: few
CDR3 protein: CASSEADRELYEQYF

V gene: TRBV18
D gene: NA
J gene: TRBJ2-6
clone size: NA
CDR3 protein: CASSQQGSGANVLTF

V gene: TRBV29-1
D gene: TRBD1
J gene: TRBJ1-2
clone size: NA
CDR3 protein: CSVEGGQGNYGYTF

V gene: TRBV6-5
D gene: TRBD1
J gene: TRBJ1-2
clone size: NA
CDR3 protein: CASSWAGGNYGYTF

V gene: TRBV4-1
D gene: TRBD1
J gene: TRBJ1-5
clone size: few
CDR3 protein: CASTLKDRGNQPQHF

V gene: TRBV29-1
D gene: TRBD2
J gene: TRBJ2-3
clone size: NA
CDR3 protein: CSALRRSGTSGGKPFETDTQYF

V gene: TRBV7-9
D gene: NA
J gene: TRBJ1-1
clone size: many
CDR3 protein: CASSGTDILNTEAFF

V gene: TRBV29-1
D gene: NA
J gene: TRBJ2-1
clone size: NA
CDR3 protein: CSFWYNEQFF

V gene: TRBV2
D gene: TRBD1
J gene: TRBJ1-2
clone size: NA
CDR3 protein: CASTPPQGVGYGYTF

V gene: TRBV5-1
D gene: NA
J gene: TRBJ2-4
clone size: NA
CDR3 protein: CASSLVQGGHIQYF

V gene: TRBV30
D gene: NA
J gene: TRBJ1-2
clone size: NA
CDR3 protein: CAWIYKTATAGNYGYTF

V gene: TRBV7-2
D gene: NA
J gene: TRBJ1-4
clone size: NA
CDR3 protein: CASSQWGTNEKLFF

V gene: TRBV5-1
D gene: NA
J gene: TRBJ2-1
clone size: NA
CDR3 protein: CASSRGSRTDPYNEQFF

V gene: TRBV14
D gene: NA
J gene: TRBJ1-2
clone size: few
CDR3 protein: CASSQNLAGYTF